This TCR beta chain derives from a study of blood T cell repertoires in COVID-19. As for the study in general: Sites in the United States, Italy and Spain provided acute and convalescent COVID-19 samples. The cDNA or gDNA used as material had been derived from T cells, B-cell-depleted T cells, or PBMCs.

Assay: immunoSEQ multiplex PCR; the TCRdb copy retains only in-frame clones and omits some. The table has about 180,000 clones, nearly 80% seen once. In this sample, this clone turned up many times. V was pared by 6 bases and J by 6 bases, with 8 bases of the junction left unmatched. Looked up from germline, CDR1 is MGHDK and CDR2 is SYGVNS. The CDR3 runs 14 residues. The source is a man in his 60s who had been exposed to COVID-19. Sequencing was performed on PBMCs or T cells enriched from blood (not recorded which). The V and J genes are TRBV25-1 and TRBJ1-1; 9 bases align to TRBD1. CDR3 nucleotides: TGTGCCAGCAGCGGACAGGGGTATTTAGCTGAAGCTTTCTTT. Amino acids: CASSGQGYLAEAFF.